The rows below give T cell receptor beta chains drawn from one sample of a study of neurological immune-mediated disorders. Via MiXCR, TCRdb re-called the 5' RACE reads, giving one row per CDR3 protein. The sample holds around 50,000 distinct CDR3 sequences, around 12% seen once. Sequencing was performed on PBMCs. These receptors originate from a male donor with HTLV-1-associated myelopathy (HAM/TSP). The CDR3 runs from the conserved cysteine through the conserved F or W. A D gene is named only where the DNA matches it firmly. Expanded clones are given a class, and other clones once, few, many or no size at all.

CDR3 length	clone size	J gene	V gene	D gene	CDR3 protein	CDR3 DNA
14	many	TRBJ2-7	TRBV5-1	TRBD1	CASSSGQGFGEQYF	TGCGCCAGCAGCTCCGGACAGGGGTTTGGGGAGCAGTACTTC
17	many	TRBJ1-1	TRBV21-1	.	CASSKAVEEIGGTEAFF	TGTGCCAGCAGCAAAGCAGTTGAGGAGATTGGGGGCACTGAAGCTTTCTTT
15	many	TRBJ2-7	TRBV20-1	.	CSARALSFGWDEQYF	TGCAGTGCTAGAGCCCTCTCTTTCGGGTGGGACGAGCAGTACTTC
15	many	TRBJ1-5	TRBV5-1	.	CASSLVGAPEGTQHF	TGCGCCAGCAGCTTGGTCGGGGCACCGGAGGGGACCCAGCATTTT
11	many	TRBJ2-1	TRBV29-1	.	CSVGVYNEQFF	TGCAGCGTTGGAGTCTACAATGAGCAGTTCTTC
15	.	TRBJ1-5	TRBV6-1	.	CASSARTRGGQPQHF	TGTGCCAGCAGTGCTAGGACCCGGGGCGGTCAGCCCCAGCATTTT
13	.	TRBJ2-7	TRBV6-2/TRBV6-3	TRBD1	CASSSQGSREQYF	TGTGCCAGCAGTTCACAGGGGTCGAGGGAGCAGTACTTC
19	many	TRBJ2-7	TRBV7-9	TRBD2	CASSSSPGTSGGFSYEQYF	TGTGCCAGCAGCTCGAGTCCCGGGACTAGCGGGGGATTCTCCTACGAGCAGTACTTC
11	many	TRBJ2-1	TRBV28	.	CASSSLGLQFF	TGTGCCAGCAGCTCCCTAGGCCTTCAGTTCTTC
13	many	TRBJ2-3	TRBV5-1	.	CASSLAGTDTQYF	TGCGCCAGCAGCTTGGCGGGGACAGATACGCAGTATTTT
12	many	TRBJ2-1	TRBV4-1	TRBD1	CASSQGQGGQFF	TGCGCCAGCAGCCAAGGACAGGGGGGGCAGTTCTTC
14	many	TRBJ2-7	TRBV29-1	.	CSVLRAGSSYEQYF	TGCAGCGTCCTAAGGGCGGGGAGCTCCTACGAGCAGTACTTC
14	many	TRBJ1-1	TRBV7-2	.	CASSLDGVRTEAFF	TGTGCCAGCAGCTTAGATGGGGTACGAACTGAAGCTTTCTTT
13	many	TRBJ1-4	TRBV4-1	.	CASSRWRGEKLFF	TGCGCCAGCAGCCGCTGGAGGGGTGAAAAACTGTTTTTT
13	many	TRBJ2-7	TRBV7-9	.	CASGVKSIYEQYF	TGTGCCAGCGGAGTAAAGTCAATCTACGAGCAGTACTTC
15	.	TRBJ1-2	TRBV5-5	.	CASSSSPDRARAYTF	TGTGCCAGCAGCTCCTCCCCAGACCGGGCGCGGGCCTACACCTTC
13	.	TRBJ1-1	TRBV27	.	CASSPRVHTKAYF	TGTGCCAGCAGTCCCCGGGTCCACACTAAAGCTTACTTT
15	many	TRBJ2-7	TRBV9	TRBD1	CASSAGQGSSYEQYF	TGTGCCAGCAGTGCGGGACAGGGGAGCTCCTACGAGCAGTACTTC
13	many	TRBJ2-3	TRBV7-9	.	CASSLAGPDTQYF	TGTGCCAGCAGCTTAGCAGGCCCAGATACGCAGTATTTT
12	many	TRBJ2-1	TRBV20-1	.	CSASLSGDEQFF	TGCAGTGCTAGTTTGTCGGGGGATGAGCAGTTCTTC
15	.	TRBJ2-5	TRBV20-1	TRBD1	CSAYRDRGSQETQYF	TGCAGTGCTTACCGGGACAGGGGCTCTCAAGAGACCCAGTACTTC
12	.	TRBJ1-3	TRBV7-9	.	CASSSTGDTIYF	TGTGCCAGCAGCTCTACAGGAGACACCATATATTTT
16	.	TRBJ2-7	TRBV28	TRBD2	CASRSSSGGVWYEQYF	TGTGCCAGCAGATCTTCTAGCGGGGGTGTCTGGTACGAGCAGTACTTC
16	many	TRBJ2-1	TRBV4-1	TRBD2	CASSQDLGGGYYEQFF	TGCGCCAGCAGCCAAGATCTGGGGGGGGGATATTATGAGCAGTTCTTC
16	many	TRBJ1-2	TRBV9	.	CASSVNTGSINYGYTF	TGTGCCAGCAGCGTCAACACAGGGAGTATTAACTATGGCTACACCTTC
11	many	TRBJ1-1	TRBV20-1	.	CSAKRETEAFF	TGCAGTGCTAAGAGGGAGACTGAAGCTTTCTTT
13	many	TRBJ2-5	TRBV20-1	TRBD1	CSARDSFQETQYF	TGCAGCGCCCGGGACAGCTTTCAAGAGACCCAGTACTTC
14	many	TRBJ1-4	TRBV5-5	.	CASSLGAGGEKLFF	TGTGCCAGCAGCTTGGGAGCGGGCGGTGAAAAACTGTTTTTT
12	many	TRBJ1-1	TRBV5-1	.	CASSLVGDLAFF	TGCGCCAGCAGCTTGGTTGGGGATTTGGCTTTCTTT
16	many	TRBJ2-1	TRBV12-3/TRBV12-4	TRBD1	CASSLTGTGAHNEQFF	TGTGCCAGCAGTCTTACCGGGACAGGGGCCCACAATGAGCAGTTCTTC
11	many	TRBJ2-7	TRBV20-1	.	CSQRRDYEQYF	TGCAGTCAGAGACGGGACTACGAGCAGTACTTC
15	many	TRBJ2-3	TRBV25-1	.	CASSPGLGATDTQYF	TGTGCCAGCAGCCCCGGGCTTGGGGCTACAGATACGCAGTATTTT
11	few	TRBJ1-1	TRBV20-1	.	CSANTNTEAFF	TGCAGTGCTAACACGAACACTGAAGCTTTCTTT
14	many	TRBJ2-5	TRBV7-9	.	CASSHPRTQETQYF	TGTGCCAGCAGCCACCCTAGGACCCAAGAGACCCAGTACTTC
14	many	TRBJ2-7	TRBV20-1	TRBD2	CSATSGGPSYEQYF	TGCAGTGCTACCAGCGGGGGCCCCTCCTACGAGCAGTACTTC
13	many	TRBJ2-7	TRBV6-2/TRBV6-3	.	CASISMSSYEQYF	TGTGCCAGTATCTCCATGAGCTCCTACGAGCAGTACTTC
15	many	TRBJ1-6	TRBV18	TRBD1	CASSQGQVGYSPLHF	TGTGCCAGCTCACAAGGACAGGTCGGATATTCACCCCTCCACTTT
15	many	TRBJ2-3	TRBV7-2	.	CASSLAGVGTDTQYF	TGTGCCAGCAGCTTAGCGGGGGTTGGCACAGATACGCAGTATTTT
13	.	TRBJ2-3	TRBV7-2	.	CASSSVTWDTQYF	TGTGCCAGCAGCTCTGTTACCTGGGATACGCAGTATTTT
15	many	TRBJ2-2	TRBV5-1	TRBD2	CASSFGTTYTGELFF	TGCGCCAGCAGCTTCGGGACTACATACACCGGGGAGCTGTTTTTT
12	many	TRBJ2-3	TRBV9	.	CASSVKEDTQYF	TGTGCCAGCAGCGTAAAGGAGGATACGCAGTATTTT
13	.	TRBJ1-1	TRBV10-2	TRBD1	CASSGTGIAEAFF	TGCGCCAGCAGCGGGACAGGGATCGCTGAAGCTTTCTTT
14	.	TRBJ2-3	TRBV18	.	CASSPTRMSDTQYF	TGTGCCAGCTCACCAACAAGGATGTCAGATACGCAGTATTTT
17	many	TRBJ2-5	TRBV7-9	TRBD2	CASRISGTTALQETQYF	TGTGCCAGCAGGATCTCCGGGACTACCGCCCTCCAAGAGACCCAGTACTTC
13	many	TRBJ2-7	TRBV12-3/TRBV12-4	.	CASSLVFSYEQYF	TGTGCCAGCAGTTTAGTTTTTTCCTACGAGCAGTACTTC
15	many	TRBJ1-5	TRBV15	.	CATSRDWASNQPQHF	TGTGCCACCAGCAGAGATTGGGCTAGCAATCAGCCCCAGCATTTT
13	few	TRBJ1-5	TRBV20-1	.	CSARGVGNQPQHF	TGCAGTGCTAGAGGCGTGGGCAATCAGCCCCAGCATTTT
13	many	TRBJ1-6	TRBV9	.	CASSEEHIPPLHF	TGTGCCAGCAGCGAGGAGCATATTCCACCCCTCCACTTT
15	many	TRBJ1-5	TRBV12-3/TRBV12-4	.	CASSFGGEVNQPQHF	TGTGCCAGCAGCTTCGGGGGCGAGGTCAATCAGCCCCAGCATTTT
15	many	TRBJ2-5	TRBV5-1	TRBD2	CASSPQGLAQETQYF	TGCGCCAGCAGCCCCCAAGGACTAGCTCAAGAGACCCAGTACTTC
16	many	TRBJ2-5	TRBV5-4	TRBD1	CASSTGTGGGEETQYF	TGTGCCAGCAGCACCGGGACAGGGGGCGGGGAAGAGACCCAGTACTTC
12	many	TRBJ2-7	TRBV20-1	.	CSARESVYEQYF	TGCAGTGCTAGAGAAAGCGTATACGAGCAGTACTTC
15	many	TRBJ1-2	TRBV5-1	.	CASSLTQALPYGYTF	TGCGCCAGCAGCTTGACACAGGCTCTACCCTATGGCTACACCTTC
18	many	TRBJ2-2	TRBV20-1	TRBD2	CSARAITSGGTNTGELFF	TGCAGTGCTAGAGCGATTACTAGCGGGGGGACGAACACCGGGGAGCTGTTTTTT